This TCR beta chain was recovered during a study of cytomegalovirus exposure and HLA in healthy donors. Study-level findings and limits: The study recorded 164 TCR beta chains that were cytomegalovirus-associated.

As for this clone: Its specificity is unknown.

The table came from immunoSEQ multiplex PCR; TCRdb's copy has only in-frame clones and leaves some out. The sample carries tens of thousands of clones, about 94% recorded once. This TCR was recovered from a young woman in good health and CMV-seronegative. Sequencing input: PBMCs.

In DNA, the CDR3 is TGTGCCAGCAGGACTACCTACGAGCAGTACTTC. Its protein is CASRTTYEQYF. The rearrangement joins TRBV6-5 to TRBJ2-7; the D gene is possibly TRBD2 (5 bases). V was trimmed by 6 bases and J by 2 bases, leaving 5 bases between them. This CDR3 is 11 amino acids long. CDR1 is MNHEY and CDR2 is SVGAGI in the germline V gene.